The rows below give T cell receptor beta chains drawn from one sample of a study of cytomegalovirus exposure and HLA in healthy donors. Assay: immunoSEQ multiplex PCR; the TCRdb copy retains only in-frame clones and omits some. The sample totals more than 45,000 clones; its top ten clones hold around 2.2%. Sequenced: PBMCs. The receptors shown here come from a woman in her thirties or forties in good health and CMV-seronegative. CDR3s include the opening cysteine and the closing phenylalanine or tryptophan.

>TRBV19|15
CASSSTSGGAYEQYF
>TRBV20-1|11
CSARDRSGYTF
>TRBV2|19
CASTPGQGGISVSGNTIYF
>TRBV18|15
CASSLTGTPTGELFF
>TRBV9|14
CASSTWTSTDTQYF
>TRBV11-3|17
CASSSLYSSLSTDTQYF
>TRBV5-1|17
CASSLAGFGRGDSPLHF
>TRBV5-4|18
CASSWGKGTGGAGYGYTF
>TRBV29-1|15
CSVEGGTGASYEQYF
>TRBV30|14
CAWRAGGVTYEQYF
>TRBV2|11
CASRDRGTQYF
>TRBV4-3|16
CASSPGYPDRTEPQHF
>TRBV5-1|15
CASSLGGRGQETQYF
>TRBV7-3|14
CASSLNGNTDTQYF
>TRBV6-6|16
CASRLTSGGNTGELFF
>TRBV30|12
CAWSVGPDTQYF
>TRBV6-5|14
CASSTAGAPETQYF
>TRBV6-1|15
CASNFAMEGIETQYF
>TRBV2|15
CASSDFVERNYEQYF
>TRBV28|17
CASSSFRGQLAKNIQYF
>TRBV7-8|15
CASSPARGLNTEAFF
>TRBV15|17
CATSRDTSDSKGYGYTF
>TRBV19|12
CASSMTDYGYTF
>TRBV19|13
CASSYTQGGEQYF
>TRBV4-2|16
CASSRQSGSGGDEQFF
>TRBV5-1|13
CASSLALQETQYF
>TRBV2|17
CASSDDLRDRAAHEQYF
>TRBV6-6|16
CASRGLTSGFYNEQFF
>TRBV5-1|14
CASSLDGTGYGYTF
>TRBV6-1|16
CASSAGPRVRNTEAFF
>TRBV2|14
CASRGLAGAETQYF
>TRBV6-1|18
CASSEDPILAGGTDTQYF
>TRBV4-3|14
CASSQGGRNTEAFF
>TRBV4-3|14
CASSPSWPRSEQYF
>TRBV19|14
CASSGRGSTDTQYF
>TRBV7-9|16
CASSRLHRGTNEKLFF
>TRBV7-9|18
CASSLSGLAGGRRGTQYF
>TRBV5-1|13
CASSPRQNTEAFF
>TRBV4-2|19
CASSQEVDTGTGGRYEQYF
>TRBV7-9|15
CASSPQGSSNQPQHF
>TRBV15|17
CATSEKIGPLNTGELFF
>TRBV5-8|17
CASSSLQGPGPAYGYTF
>TRBV18|16
CASSLTGGTNTYEQYF
>TRBV9|18
CASSVVGSGGVRRDTQYF
>TRBV7-2|15
CASSLDAGPAYEQYF
>TRBV11-2|13
CASSLYGGAGYTF
>TRBV18|15
CASSRLTIMNTEAFF
>TRBV7-2|16
CASSLLGGGTNEKLFF
>TRBV30|15
CAWSKAGTGGYGYTF
>TRBV27|13
CASRPQGVEKLFF
>TRBV29-1|16
CSVIDQTSEYAYEQYF
>TRBV7-6|17
CASSSFSPPSGAGELFF